Listed below are T cell receptor beta chains from one sample, sequenced in a study of radiotherapy plus CTLA-4 blockade in lung cancer. Sequencing was performed with immunoSEQ multiplex PCR; in TCRdb, only in-frame clones are kept and a portion is missing. The sample holds around 45,000 clones, more than 70% seen once. Here the sequenced sample was peripheral blood, taken from a patient treated with radiotherapy plus ipilimumab. The source is a human donor with non-small cell lung cancer who had stable disease on radiotherapy plus ipilimumab. Each CDR3 is given with its conserved first and last residue. The D gene is left open where the match is weak. Rows give clone size only sometimes, using once, few, many, or a class for an expanded clone.

TRBJ1-2,TRBV6-6,TRBD1,NA,TGTGCCAGCACCTCACCCGACAGGGGGGACTATGGCTACACCTTC,CASTSPDRGDYGYTF
TRBJ2-3,TRBV19,NA,NA,TGTGCCAGTAGTATAGGAGTGGCCTCAGATACGCAGTATTTT,CASSIGVASDTQYF
TRBJ2-2,TRBV5-1,NA,NA,TGCGCCAGCAGCTTGCGGGTAGACAGAGGGAATTTGGAGCTGTTTTTT,CASSLRVDRGNLELFF
TRBJ2-3,TRBV7-3,NA,once,TGTGCCAGCAGCTTAGACAGGAACACAGATACGCAGTATTTT,CASSLDRNTDTQYF
TRBJ1-1,TRBV18,NA,NA,TGTGCCAGCTCACCAGGCTCAGAACAGAAAGAAGCTTTCTTT,CASSPGSEQKEAFF
TRBJ1-1,TRBV9,TRBD1,NA,TGTGCCAGCAGCGCCTCCGACAGGGCGAACACTGAAGCTTTCTTT,CASSASDRANTEAFF
TRBJ2-5,TRBV5-6,NA,NA,TGTGCCAGCAGCGTGGGACCTATTGAGACCCAGTACTTC,CASSVGPIETQYF
TRBJ1-2,TRBV14,TRBD1,NA,TGTGCCAGCAGCCAAGGAGGGGGCTTGGGCTATGGCTACACCTTC,CASSQGGGLGYGYTF
TRBJ2-3,TRBV11-2,NA,NA,TGTGCCAGCAGCTCATGGGCCCAACTAGATACGCAGTATTTT,CASSSWAQLDTQYF
TRBJ2-1,TRBV18,TRBD1,NA,TGTGCCAGCTCTCCAGGACAGGGGTTGTACAATGAGCAGTTCTTC,CASSPGQGLYNEQFF
TRBJ1-6,TRBV7-2,TRBD1,few,TGTGCCAGCAGCCCCTCGACAGGGGTAAGTTCACCCCTCCACTTT,CASSPSTGVSSPLHF
TRBJ1-6,TRBV10-1,NA,NA,TGCGCCAGCAGTGCAGGAGGAGCGAATTCACCCCTCCACTTT,CASSAGGANSPLHF
TRBJ1-4,TRBV5-4,TRBD1,few,TGCGCCAGCAGCCAAAACACCGGGACAGGGGATGAAAAACTGTTTTTT,CASSQNTGTGDEKLFF
TRBJ2-3,TRBV19,TRBD1,NA,TGTGCCAGTAACGATCGCCGCCCGGACAGGGGTATCGATACGCAGTATTTT,CASNDRRPDRGIDTQYF
TRBJ1-5,TRBV11-2,NA,NA,TGTGCCAGCAGCTTAGGAGGGTCGGGGGGACAGCCCCAGCATTTT,CASSLGGSGGQPQHF
TRBJ1-5,TRBV28,NA,NA,TGTGCCAGCAATAAAGTTCCCAATCAGCCCCAGCATTTT,CASNKVPNQPQHF
TRBJ2-3,TRBV7-3,TRBD1,few,TGTGCCAGCAGCCTGGGCCAGGGGGCAAGGGCAGATACGCAGTATTTT,CASSLGQGARADTQYF
TRBJ1-1,TRBV6-1,NA,once,TGTGCCAGTTACCGCACTCAGGGAACTGAAGCTTTCTTT,CASYRTQGTEAFF
TRBJ1-1,TRBV9,NA,NA,TGTGCCAGCAGCTTACGTGAGGCTCGGGGTATGGGCACTGAAGCTTTCTTT,CASSLREARGMGTEAFF
TRBJ1-5,TRBV6-4,NA,NA,TGTGCCAGCCTTATAGGGAGTCAGCCCCAGCATTTT,CASLIGSQPQHF
TRBJ1-2,TRBV30,NA,NA,TGTGCCTGGAGTAGCAGCCGCTATGGCTACACCTTC,CAWSSSRYGYTF
TRBJ2-3,TRBV25-1,TRBD1,NA,TGTGCCAGCAGCCGCCCAGGGGGTAGAGATACGCAGTATTTT,CASSRPGGRDTQYF
TRBJ2-1,TRBV19,NA,NA,TGTGCCAGTAGTACCCAGGGAATTGGGAGTAATGAGCAGTTCTTC,CASSTQGIGSNEQFF
TRBJ1-2,TRBV9,NA,NA,TGTGCCAGCAGCGTAGGGGGGGCCAGCTATGGCTACACCTTC,CASSVGGASYGYTF
TRBJ1-2,TRBV5-4,TRBD1,NA,TGTGCCAGCAGCCCGAGCGACAGGGCGAGGACCTTC,CASSPSDRARTF
TRBJ2-2,TRBV19,NA,NA,TGTGCCAGTAGTCCGACAGGGAACACCGGGGAGCTGTTTTTT,CASSPTGNTGELFF
TRBJ1-1,TRBV10-2,NA,once,TGCGCCAGCAGCGAACAGGGAGTGGGCACTGAAGCTTTCTTT,CASSEQGVGTEAFF
TRBJ1-2,TRBV4-3,NA,NA,TGCGCCAGCAGCCAAGATAACAGAAACTATGGCTACACCTTC,CASSQDNRNYGYTF
TRBJ1-5,TRBV19,TRBD1,NA,TGTGCCAGTAGTAGGGGACAGAGCAATCAGCCCCAGCATTTT,CASSRGQSNQPQHF
TRBJ1-1,TRBV18,NA,NA,TGTGCCAGCTCAGGACGGTTGAACACTGAAGCTTTCTTT,CASSGRLNTEAFF
TRBJ2-3,TRBV2,TRBD1,NA,TGTGCCAGCGTTCCCGGGACAGGGGGTACAGATACGCAGTATTTT,CASVPGTGGTDTQYF